This TCR beta chain was recovered during a study of T cell repertoires in cytomegalovirus infection. TCRdb recomputed calls from the reads with MiXCR, one row per CDR3 protein. The sample lists under 130,000 distinct CDR3 sequences, over 40% seen once, with just under 75% in the top ten. Concerning this clonotype: Its matching antigen is unknown.

This material consisted of CD8+ T cells from cultured PBMCs, taken from culture after CMV antigen stimulation. This TCR was recovered from a human donor in good health (CMV status not recorded). Some clones in this sample may be carry-over from other donors' samples.

This CDR3 is CASSQEVEQYF. In nucleotides, the CDR3 is TGTGCCAGCAGCCAAGAGGTTGAGCAGTACTTC. This chain connects TRBV3-1 to TRBJ2-7; D is ambiguous. Germline V gene data show CDR1 as LGHDT and CDR2 as YNNKEL (reference sequence). Trimming shortened V by 0 bases and J by 7 bases, and 4 bases separated the two germline ends. The CDR3 covers 11 residues.